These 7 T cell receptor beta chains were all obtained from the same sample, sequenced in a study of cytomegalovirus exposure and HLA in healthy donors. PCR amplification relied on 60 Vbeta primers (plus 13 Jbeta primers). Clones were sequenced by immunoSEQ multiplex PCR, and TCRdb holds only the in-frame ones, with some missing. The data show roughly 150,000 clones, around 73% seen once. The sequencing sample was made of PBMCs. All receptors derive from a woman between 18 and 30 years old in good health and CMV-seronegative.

CDR3 bases: TGTGCCAGCAGCTTCAGGACCTCCCGAGGGCGTGGCTACACCTTC. Translated, it gives CASSFRTSRGRGYTF. This sequence joins TRBV5-4 and TRBJ1-2; unclear D gene. Trimming pared 2 bases from V and 7 bases from J, leaving 18 bases between. CDR1 and CDR2 from the germline V gene are SGHNT and YYREEE (reference sequence). The CDR3 contains 15 residues.

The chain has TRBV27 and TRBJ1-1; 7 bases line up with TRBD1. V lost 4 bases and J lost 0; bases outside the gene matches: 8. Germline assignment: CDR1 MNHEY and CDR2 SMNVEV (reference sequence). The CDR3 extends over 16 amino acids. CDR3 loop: CASSSRRGRMNTEAFF. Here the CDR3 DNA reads TGTGCCAGCAGTTCCCGGAGGGGGCGGATGAACACTGAAGCTTTCTTT.

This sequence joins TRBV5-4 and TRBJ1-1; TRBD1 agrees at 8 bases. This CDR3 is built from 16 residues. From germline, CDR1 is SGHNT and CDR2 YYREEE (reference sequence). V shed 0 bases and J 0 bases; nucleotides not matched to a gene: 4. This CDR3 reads CASSLGPGQVNTEAFF. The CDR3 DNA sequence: TGTGCCAGCAGCTTGGGACCGGGACAGGTGAACACTGAAGCTTTCTTT.

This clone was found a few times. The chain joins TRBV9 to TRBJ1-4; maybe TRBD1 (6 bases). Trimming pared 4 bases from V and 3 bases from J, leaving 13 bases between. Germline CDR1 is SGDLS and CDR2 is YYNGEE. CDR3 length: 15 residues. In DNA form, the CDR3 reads TGTGCCAGCAGCATTCAGGGGTTTGCTAATGAAAAACTGTTTTTT. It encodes CASSIQGFANEKLFF.

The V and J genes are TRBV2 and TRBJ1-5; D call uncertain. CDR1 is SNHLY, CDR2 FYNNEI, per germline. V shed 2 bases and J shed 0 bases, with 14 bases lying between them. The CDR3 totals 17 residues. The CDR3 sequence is CASSEPKRVYSNQPQHF. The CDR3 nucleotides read TGTGCCAGCAGTGAACCTAAACGGGTCTATAGCAATCAGCCCCAGCATTTT.

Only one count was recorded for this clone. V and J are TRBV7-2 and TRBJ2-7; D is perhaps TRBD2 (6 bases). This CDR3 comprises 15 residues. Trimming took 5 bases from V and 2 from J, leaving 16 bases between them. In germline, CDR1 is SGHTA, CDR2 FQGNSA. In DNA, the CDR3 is TGTGCCAGCAGCCCCCGACTAGACGGGGCCTACGAGCAGTACTTC. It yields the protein CASSPRLDGAYEQYF.

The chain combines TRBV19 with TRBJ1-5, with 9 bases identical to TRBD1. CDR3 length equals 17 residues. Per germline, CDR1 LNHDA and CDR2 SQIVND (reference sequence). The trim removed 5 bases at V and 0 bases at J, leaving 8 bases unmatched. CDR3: CASSSRQGGYSNQPQHF. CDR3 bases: TGTGCCAGTAGTTCACGACAGGGGGGGTATAGCAATCAGCCCCAGCATTTT.